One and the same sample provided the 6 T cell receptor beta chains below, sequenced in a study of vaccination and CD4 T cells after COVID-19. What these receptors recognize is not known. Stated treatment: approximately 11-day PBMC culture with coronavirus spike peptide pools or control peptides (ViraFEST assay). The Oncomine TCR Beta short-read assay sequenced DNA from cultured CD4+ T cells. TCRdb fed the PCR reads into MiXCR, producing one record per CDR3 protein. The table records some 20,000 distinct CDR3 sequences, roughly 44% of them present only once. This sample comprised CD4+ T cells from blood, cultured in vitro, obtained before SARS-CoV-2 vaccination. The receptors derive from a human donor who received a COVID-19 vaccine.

CDR3 region: CASSRDSYTDTQYF. CDR3 sequence (DNA): TGTGCCAGCAGCAGGGACTCGTACACAGATACGCAGTATTTT. The chain is built from TRBV5-6 and TRBJ2-3, with D possibly being TRBD2 (6 bases). CDR3 length: 14 amino acids. Per germline, CDR1 SGHDT and CDR2 YYEEEE. V was shortened by 4 bases and J by 2 bases, with 11 bases between the two germline ends.

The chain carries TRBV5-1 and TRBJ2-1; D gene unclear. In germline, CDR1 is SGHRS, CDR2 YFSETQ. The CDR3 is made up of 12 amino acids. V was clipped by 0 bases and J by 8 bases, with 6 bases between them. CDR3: CASSLVGDEQFF. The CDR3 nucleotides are TGCGCCAGCAGCTTGGTTGGAGATGAGCAGTTCTTC.

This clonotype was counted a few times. Here the CDR3 reads CASSSGGADQETQYF. As DNA, the CDR3 is TGTGCCAGTAGCTCTGGTGGAGCGGACCAAGAGACCCAGTACTTC. The V gene is TRBV19, the J gene TRBJ2-5; a weak D match, TRBD2 (5 bases). The CDR3 runs 15 residues. V lost 6 bases, J lost 0 bases, and 14 bases lay in between. Germline CDR1 LNHDA, CDR2 SQIVND (reference sequence).

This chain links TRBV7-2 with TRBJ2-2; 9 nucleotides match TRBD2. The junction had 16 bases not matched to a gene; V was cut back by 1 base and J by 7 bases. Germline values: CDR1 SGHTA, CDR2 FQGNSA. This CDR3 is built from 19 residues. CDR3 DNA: TGTGCCAGCAGCTTAGGAGGGTCTAGCGGGGAGAAGGAAAGCGGGGAGCTGTTTTTT. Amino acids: CASSLGGSSGEKESGELFF.

CDR3 DNA: TGTGCCACCAGCGGCGACCAGGGTGGAGGATTAGGCGGTCAGCCCCAGCATTTT. Translation gives CATSGDQGGGLGGQPQHF. The chain has TRBV12-3 or TRBV12-4 and TRBJ1-5; D possibly corresponds to TRBD1 (5 bases). The CDR3 is made up of 18 amino acids. V lost 10 bases, J lost 6 bases, and 31 bases lay in between.

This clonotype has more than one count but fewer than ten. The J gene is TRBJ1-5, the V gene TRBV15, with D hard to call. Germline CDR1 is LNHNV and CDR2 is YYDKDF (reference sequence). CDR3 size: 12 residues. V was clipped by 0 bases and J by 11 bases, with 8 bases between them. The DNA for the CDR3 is TGTGCCACCAGCAGAGATTTTAGAGCCCAGCATTTT. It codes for CATSRDFRAQHF.